These 26 T cell receptor beta chains were all obtained from the same sample, sequenced in a study of identical twins. TCRdb ran MiXCR on the 5' RACE reads and lists one entry per CDR3 protein. The table shows 1.5 million to 2 million distinct CDR3 sequences, with around a third occurring only once. The sequenced sample was cord blood. The receptors were sampled from a newborn girl in good health.

This clonotype was observed once. This chain joins TRBV13 and TRBJ2-7, with TRBD2 matching 9 bases. V dropped 2 bases and J dropped 6; count of bases not matched to a gene: 8. The CDR3 is 15 amino acids. Germline lookup yields CDR1 PRHDT and CDR2 FYEKMQ (reference sequence). This CDR3 is CASSLFMRGGIEQYF. CDR3 bases: TGTGCCAGCAGCTTATTCATGCGGGGGGGTATCGAGCAGTACTTC.

This clonotype was counted between two and nine times. The chain uses TRBV7-6 and TRBJ1-5, with D perhaps matching TRBD1 (6 bases). Trimming pared 5 bases from V and 5 bases from J, leaving 16 bases between. The germline CDR1 and CDR2 sequences are SGHVS and FNYEAQ. The CDR3 runs 15 residues. As DNA, the CDR3 is TGTGCCAGCAGCCAACGGGACACCAGAGATCAGCCCCAGCATTTT. Its protein is CASSQRDTRDQPQHF.

This clonotype was detected only a few times. The chain couples TRBV27 to TRBJ1-5; a possible D gene is TRBD1 (6 bases). The CDR3 extends over 16 amino acids. Germline V gene data show CDR1 as MNHEY and CDR2 as SMNVEV (reference sequence). V was pared by 5 bases and J by 4 bases, with 18 bases between. The CDR3 DNA follows: TGTGCCAGCAGTCCCACCCAGACAGGACCTAATCAGCCCCAGCATTTT. Its translation: CASSPTQTGPNQPQHF.

The sample holds a few counts of this clonotype. The genes are TRBV4-1 and TRBJ1-1, with 7 positions matching TRBD1. The CDR3 sequence is 16 residues long. V was pared by 2 bases and J by 0 bases, with 6 bases of the junction left unmatched. Germline V gene data show CDR1 as MGHRA and CDR2 as YSYEKL. CDR3 amino acids: CASSQSGTAMNTEAFF. CDR3 nucleotides: TGCGCCAGCAGCCAATCGGGGACAGCAATGAACACTGAAGCTTTCTTT.

This clonotype has only a few counts. The rearrangement uses TRBV9 and TRBJ2-1; 9 bases map to TRBD2. The germline CDR1 and CDR2 sequences are SGDLS and YYNGEE. With 3 bases clipped from V and 4 bases from J, the junction kept 2 bases outside the gene matches. This CDR3 is built from 14 residues. DNA of the CDR3: TGTGCCAGCAGCGGAGCGGGGGGATACAATGAGCAGTTCTTC. It is translated as CASSGAGGYNEQFF.

The chain uses TRBV4-1 and TRBJ2-7; 7 nucleotides agree with TRBD1. Germline CDR1 reads MGHRA; CDR2 reads YSYEKL. CDR3 length: 15 residues. With 2 bases clipped from V and 0 bases from J, the junction kept 4 bases outside the gene matches. The CDR3 DNA reads TGCGCCAGCAGCCAACAAGGGGGCTCCTCCTACGAGCAGTACTTC. It specifies CASSQQGGSSYEQYF.

The J gene is TRBJ2-5, the V gene TRBV29-1, with D perhaps TRBD1 or TRBD2 (7 bases each). The CDR3 covers 14 residues. The germline CDR1 and CDR2 sequences are SQVTM and ANQGSEA. The V and J ends lost 5 bases and 5 bases respectively, with 18 bases between them. The CDR3 DNA sequence: TGCAGCGTTAGACCGTACAGGGGAGGGGAGACCCAGTACTTC. It is translated as CSVRPYRGGETQYF.

This rearrangement joins TRBV29-1 to TRBJ1-1, with D tentatively TRBD1 (5 bases). This CDR3 has 14 residues. V was pared by 6 bases and J by 1 base, with 15 bases between. CDR1 SQVTM and CDR2 ANQGSEA come from the germline V gene. The DNA for the CDR3 is TGCAGCGTAGACCCAAGGGGCTGGAACACTGAAGCTTTCTTT. Amino acid sequence: CSVDPRGWNTEAFF.

CDR3 DNA: TGCGCCAGCAGCTTGCTTCAGACGCGTGCTACCTACGAGCAGTACTTC. Translation: CASSLLQTRATYEQYF. The chain joins TRBV5-1 to TRBJ2-7, with D unclear. Trimming left V 1 base short and J 2 bases short, with 16 bases between. Germline assignment: CDR1 SGHRS and CDR2 YFSETQ. CDR3 length: 16 residues.

CDR3 residues: CASSQDRRERNEQFF. The DNA for the CDR3 is TGTGCCAGCAGCCAAGATAGGCGGGAGCGGAATGAGCAGTTCTTC. The V call is TRBV3-1, the J call TRBJ2-1; 7 bases are a match to TRBD2. Germline CDR1 reads LGHDT; CDR2 reads YNNKEL (reference sequence). The CDR3 extends over 15 amino acids. Trimming took 0 bases from V and 7 from J; bases not matched to a gene: 6.

The genes are TRBV6-1 and TRBJ1-1; possible D gene TRBD1, 6 bases. Germline V lookup: CDR1 MNHNS, CDR2 SASEGT. This CDR3 is built from 15 residues. V was trimmed by 6 bases and J by 1 base, leaving 15 bases between them. CDR3 in DNA: TGTGCCAGCAGGGCCGGACAGACGGGGAACACTGAAGCTTTCTTT. As protein: CASRAGQTGNTEAFF.

A note on this clonotype: One junction end does not reproduce the germline sequence, and a read error may be involved. The chain is built from TRBV3-1 and TRBJ2-1; weak D call: TRBD1 (6 bases). Germline assignment: CDR1 LGHDT and CDR2 YNNKEL (reference sequence). This CDR3 region has 16 residues. This chain's CDR3 is CASSQSSRGTYNEQFF. The CDR3 DNA is TGTGCCAGTAGCCAAAGCAGCAGGGGAACCTACAATGAGCAGTTCTTC.

The J gene is TRBJ2-4, the V gene TRBV13, with TRBD1 matching 7 bases. V dropped 1 base and J dropped 1; count of bases not matched to a gene: 4. This CDR3 comprises 16 residues. CDR1 is PRHDT, CDR2 FYEKMQ, per germline (reference sequence). CDR3 residues: CASSLAVQGAKNIQYF. The CDR3 nucleotides are TGTGCCAGCAGCTTAGCGGTACAGGGGGCCAAAAACATTCAGTACTTC. The full variable domain, rest sourced from reference TRBV13 and TRBJ2-4, is AAGVIQSPRHLIKEKRETATLKCYPIPRHDTVYWYQQGPGQDPQFLISFYEKMQSDKGSIPDRFSAQQFSDYHSELNMSSLELGDSALYFCASSLAVQGAKNIQYFGAGTRLSVL.

In this sample, this clonotype turned up a few times. The chain carries TRBV20-1 and TRBJ2-1, with 8 bases lining up with TRBD2. The CDR3 spans 15 residues. Germline loops: CDR1 DFQATT, CDR2 SNEGSKA (reference sequence). V dropped 3 bases and J dropped 1; count of bases not matched to a gene: 5. The CDR3 DNA reads as TGCAGTGCTAGTCCACTAGCGGATTCCTACAATGAGCAGTTCTTC. Translation gives CSASPLADSYNEQFF.

Only a few counts were recorded for this clonotype. The CDR3 spells CASSFPTTYEQYF. CDR3 DNA: TGTGCCAGCAGTTTCCCCACCACCTACGAGCAGTACTTC. V usage is TRBV28 and J usage is TRBJ2-7; D unclear. The ends were cut back, 3 bases at V and 2 bases at J, with 8 bases in the middle. Germline assignment: CDR1 MDHEN and CDR2 SYDVKM. This CDR3 spans 13 amino acids.

This clonotype was seen only a few times. The gene calls are TRBV9 and TRBJ2-3; D call uncertain. This CDR3 has 13 amino acids. CDR1 and CDR2 from the germline V gene are SGDLS and YYNGEE. With 4 bases removed from V and 3 bases from J, the gap between germline ends came to 9 bases. CDR3 amino acids: CASSRIGTDTQYF. The CDR3, as DNA: TGTGCCAGCAGCCGAATCGGGACAGATACGCAGTATTTT.

This clonotype occurred many times. This rearrangement joins TRBV29-1 to TRBJ2-1; D is ambiguous. Per germline, CDR1 SQVTM and CDR2 ANQGSEA. V shed 5 bases and J shed 9 bases, with 11 bases lying between them. This CDR3 has 11 amino acids. CDR3 protein: CSVNVGSEQFF. The CDR3 DNA reads as TGCAGCGTTAATGTTGGCTCTGAGCAGTTCTTC.

This clonotype was counted a few times. This chain uses TRBV7-2 with TRBJ2-5; D may be TRBD2 (6 bases). V was trimmed by 3 bases and J by 11 bases, leaving 19 bases between them. Germline values: CDR1 SGHTA, CDR2 FQGNSA. The CDR3 consists of 14 residues. The CDR3 DNA reads TGTGCCAGCAGCTTCTGGGACTCTCCTAATGAGCAGTACTTC. Amino acid sequence: CASSFWDSPNEQYF.

The table lists this clonotype with many counts. The chain links TRBV11-2 to TRBJ2-7, with D possibly TRBD2 on 6 matching bases. Looked up from germline, CDR1 is SGHAT and CDR2 is FQNNGV. This CDR3 has 14 residues. Trimming cost V 1 base and J 2 bases, with 9 bases left between them. The CDR3: CASSLVGLTYEQYF. DNA of the CDR3: TGTGCCAGCAGCTTAGTCGGACTAACCTACGAGCAGTACTTC.

This clonotype was seen ten or more times. V is TRBV7-2 and J is TRBJ1-2; no firm D call. The V gene lost 8 bases and the J gene lost 2 bases, with 6 bases spanning the gap. The CDR3 runs to 11 residues. The germline V gene has CDR1 SGHTA and CDR2 FQGNSA. The CDR3 spells CASLDNYGYTF. CDR3 coding DNA: TGTGCCAGCCTGGACAACTATGGCTACACCTTC.

The chain uses TRBV11-2 and TRBJ2-4, with 11 bases identical to TRBD2. Germline assignment: CDR1 SGHAT and CDR2 FQNNGV. J lost 13 bases, V lost 6 bases, and 17 bases had no gene match. CDR3 length: 16 residues. CDR3 sequence: CASRYLAGGRWNEQYF. As DNA, the CDR3 is TGTGCCAGCAGATATTTAGCGGGAGGGCGATGGAATGAGCAGTACTTC.

As concerns this clonotype: A much larger clonotype is one base distant, so this may be a read error. V usage is TRBV20-1 and J usage is TRBJ2-7, with D unresolved. This CDR3 has 13 amino acids. Germline CDR1 DFQATT, CDR2 SNEGSKA (reference sequence). CDR3 protein: CSLSRAANNEQYF. The CDR3 DNA is TGCAGCCTGAGTAGGGCAGCAAACAATGAGCAGTACTTC.

This clonotype was picked up a small number of times. The chain combines TRBV10-3 with TRBJ1-5, with 7 bases identical to TRBD1. With V trimmed by 6 bases and J by 5 bases, 4 bases remained unmatched. The CDR3 is 13 amino acids. The germline CDR1 and CDR2 sequences are ENHRY and SYGVKD. CDR3 protein: CAIRGTGDQPQHF. In nucleotides, the CDR3 is TGTGCCATCAGGGGAACAGGGGATCAGCCCCAGCATTTT.

The chain couples TRBV6-1 to TRBJ2-1; D not certain. Germline V gives CDR1 MNHNS, CDR2 SASEGT. With 2 bases removed from V and 4 bases from J, the gap between germline ends came to 12 bases. The CDR3 is made up of 15 amino acids. DNA for the CDR3: TGTGCCAGCAGTGAACTGGGTAGACGATACAATGAGCAGTTCTTC. Translation: CASSELGRRYNEQFF.

The V gene is TRBV30, the J gene TRBJ1-2; no firm D call. Germline CDR1 reads GTSNPN; CDR2 reads SVGIG (reference sequence). Between the trimmed V and J ends, which lost 4 bases and 5 bases, there was a span of 23 bases. The CDR3 length is 16 residues. CDR3 protein: CAWKFPELRPSYGYTF. The CDR3 DNA is TGTGCCTGGAAGTTCCCGGAACTCCGTCCGTCGTATGGCTACACCTTC.

The CDR3 loop reads CASSQDRASYEQFF. The CDR3 region has the DNA TGTGCCAGCAGCCAAGATAGGGCTAGCTATGAGCAGTTCTTC. The chain employs TRBV4-2 and TRBJ2-1; D possibly corresponds to TRBD2 (5 bases). In germline, CDR1 is LGHNA, CDR2 YNFKEQ. The CDR3 extends over 14 amino acids. Deletions cut 0 bases from V and 8 bases from J, with 11 bases between.